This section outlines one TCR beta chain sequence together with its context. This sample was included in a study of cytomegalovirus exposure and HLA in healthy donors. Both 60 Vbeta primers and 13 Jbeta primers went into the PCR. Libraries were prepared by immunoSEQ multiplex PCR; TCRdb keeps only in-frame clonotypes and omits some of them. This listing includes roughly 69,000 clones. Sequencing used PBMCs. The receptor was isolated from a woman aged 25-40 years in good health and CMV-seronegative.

For the CDR3, the DNA is TGCAGCCTCCAGATGGGCCCTACTGACAATGAGCAGTTCTTC. It is translated as CSLQMGPTDNEQFF. The genes are TRBV29-1 and TRBJ2-1; D is undetermined. V dropped 8 bases and J dropped 5 bases, with 19 bases sitting between them. From germline, CDR1 is SQVTM and CDR2 ANQGSEA. The CDR3 has 14 amino acids.